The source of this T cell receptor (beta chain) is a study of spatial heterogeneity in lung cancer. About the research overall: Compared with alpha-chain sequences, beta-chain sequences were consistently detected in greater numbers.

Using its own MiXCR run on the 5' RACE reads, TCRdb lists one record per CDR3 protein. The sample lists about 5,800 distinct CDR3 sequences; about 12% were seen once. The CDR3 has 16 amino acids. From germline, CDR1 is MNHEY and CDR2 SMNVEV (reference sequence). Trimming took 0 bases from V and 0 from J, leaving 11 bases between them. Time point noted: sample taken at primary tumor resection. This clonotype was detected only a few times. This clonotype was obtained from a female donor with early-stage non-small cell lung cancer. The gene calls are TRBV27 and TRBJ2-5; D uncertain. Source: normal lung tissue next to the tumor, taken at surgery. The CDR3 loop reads CASSLSPLRDQETQYF. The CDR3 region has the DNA TGTGCCAGCAGTTTATCTCCCTTAAGGGACCAAGAGACCCAGTACTTC.